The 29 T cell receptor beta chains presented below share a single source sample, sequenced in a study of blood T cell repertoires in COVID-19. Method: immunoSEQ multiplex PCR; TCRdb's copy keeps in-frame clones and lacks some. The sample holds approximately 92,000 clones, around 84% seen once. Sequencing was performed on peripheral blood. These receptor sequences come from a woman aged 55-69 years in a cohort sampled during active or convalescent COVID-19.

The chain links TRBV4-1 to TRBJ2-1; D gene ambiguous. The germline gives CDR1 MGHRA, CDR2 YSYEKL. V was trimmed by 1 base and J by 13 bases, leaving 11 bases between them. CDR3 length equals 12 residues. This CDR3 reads CASSQAPYPQFF. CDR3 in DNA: TGCGCCAGCAGCCAAGCGCCCTATCCCCAGTTCTTC.

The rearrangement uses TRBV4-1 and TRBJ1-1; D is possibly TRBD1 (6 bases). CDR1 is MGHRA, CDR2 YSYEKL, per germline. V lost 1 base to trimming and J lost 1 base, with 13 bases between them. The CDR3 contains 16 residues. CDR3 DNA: TGCGCCAGCAGCCAAGCCCAGGGGTTGGGGAACACTGAAGCTTTCTTT. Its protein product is CASSQAQGLGNTEAFF.

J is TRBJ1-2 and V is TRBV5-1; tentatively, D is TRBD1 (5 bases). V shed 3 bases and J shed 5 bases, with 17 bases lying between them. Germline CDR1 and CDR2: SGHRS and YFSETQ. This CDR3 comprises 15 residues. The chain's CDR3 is CASSSDSLNRYGYTF. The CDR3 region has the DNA TGCGCCAGCAGCTCCGACAGCCTTAATCGTTATGGCTACACCTTC. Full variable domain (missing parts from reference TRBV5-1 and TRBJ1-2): KAGVTQTPRYLIKTRGQQVTLSCSPISGHRSVSWYQQTPGQGLQFLFEYFSETQRNKGNFPGRFSGRQFSNSRSEMNVSTLELGDSALYLCASSSDSLNRYGYTFGSGTRLTVV.

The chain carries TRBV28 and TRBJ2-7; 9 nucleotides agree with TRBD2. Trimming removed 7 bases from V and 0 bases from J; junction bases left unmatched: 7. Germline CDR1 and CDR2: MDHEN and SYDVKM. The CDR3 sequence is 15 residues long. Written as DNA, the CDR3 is TGTGCCAGCACCCTTGGCGGGAGGGCCTCCTACGAGCAGTACTTC. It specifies CASTLGGRASYEQYF.

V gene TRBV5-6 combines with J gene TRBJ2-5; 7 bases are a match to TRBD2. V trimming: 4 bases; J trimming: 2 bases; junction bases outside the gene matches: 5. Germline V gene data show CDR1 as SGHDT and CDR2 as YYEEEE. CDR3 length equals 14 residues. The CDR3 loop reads CASSLPSGQETQYF. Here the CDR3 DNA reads TGTGCCAGCAGCCTCCCTAGCGGACAAGAGACCCAGTACTTC.

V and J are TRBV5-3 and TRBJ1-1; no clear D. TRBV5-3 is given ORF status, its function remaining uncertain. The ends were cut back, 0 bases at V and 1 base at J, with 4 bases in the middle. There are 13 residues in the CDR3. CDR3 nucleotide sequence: TGTGCCAGAAGCTTGGTCAAGAACACTGAAGCTTTCTTT. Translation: CARSLVKNTEAFF.

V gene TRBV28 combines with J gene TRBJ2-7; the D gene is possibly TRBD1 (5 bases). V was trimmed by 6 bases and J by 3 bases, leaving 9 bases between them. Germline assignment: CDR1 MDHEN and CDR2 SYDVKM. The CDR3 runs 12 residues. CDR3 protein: CASRQVNYEQYF. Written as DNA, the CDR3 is TGTGCCAGCAGACAGGTTAACTACGAGCAGTACTTC.

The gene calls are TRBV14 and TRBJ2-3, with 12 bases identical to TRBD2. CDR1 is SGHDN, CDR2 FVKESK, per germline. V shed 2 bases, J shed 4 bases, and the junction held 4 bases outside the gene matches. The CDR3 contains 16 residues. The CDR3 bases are TGTGCCAGCAGCCAACGACTAGCGGGAGCGGCAGATACGCAGTATTTT. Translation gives CASSQRLAGAADTQYF.

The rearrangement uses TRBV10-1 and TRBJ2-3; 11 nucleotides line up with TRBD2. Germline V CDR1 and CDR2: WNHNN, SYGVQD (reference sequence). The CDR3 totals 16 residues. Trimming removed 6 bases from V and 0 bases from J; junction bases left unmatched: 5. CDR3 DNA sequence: TGCGCCAGCAGCCTGGGACTAGCGGATAGCACAGATACGCAGTATTTT. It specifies CASSLGLADSTDTQYF.

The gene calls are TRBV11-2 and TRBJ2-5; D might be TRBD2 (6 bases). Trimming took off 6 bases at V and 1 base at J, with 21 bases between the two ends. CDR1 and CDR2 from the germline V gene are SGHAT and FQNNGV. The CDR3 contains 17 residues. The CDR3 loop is CASRRGGVLAPQETQYF. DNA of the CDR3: TGTGCCAGCAGGCGAGGTGGGGTCCTAGCGCCCCAAGAGACCCAGTACTTC.

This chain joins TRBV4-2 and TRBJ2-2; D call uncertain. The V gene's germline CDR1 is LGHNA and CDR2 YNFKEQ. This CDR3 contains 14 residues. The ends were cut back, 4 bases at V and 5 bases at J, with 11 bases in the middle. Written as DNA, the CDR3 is TGTGCCAGCAGCCCCGCCCCGAGGACCGGGGAGCTGTTTTTT. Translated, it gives CASSPAPRTGELFF.

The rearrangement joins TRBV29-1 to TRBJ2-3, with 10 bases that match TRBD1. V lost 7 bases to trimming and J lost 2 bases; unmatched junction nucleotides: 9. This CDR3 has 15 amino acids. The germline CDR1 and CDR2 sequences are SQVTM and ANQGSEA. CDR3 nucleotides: TGCAGCGGATCAGGGACAGGGGCAAACACAGATACGCAGTATTTT. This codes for CSGSGTGANTDTQYF.

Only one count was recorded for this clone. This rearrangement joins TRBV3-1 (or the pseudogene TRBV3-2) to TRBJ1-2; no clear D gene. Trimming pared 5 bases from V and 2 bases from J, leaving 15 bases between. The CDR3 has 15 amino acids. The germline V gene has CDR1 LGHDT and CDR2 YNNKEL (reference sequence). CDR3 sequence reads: CASSSDPLRNYGYTF. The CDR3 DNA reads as TGTGCCAGCAGCTCCGATCCACTGCGAAACTATGGCTACACCTTC.

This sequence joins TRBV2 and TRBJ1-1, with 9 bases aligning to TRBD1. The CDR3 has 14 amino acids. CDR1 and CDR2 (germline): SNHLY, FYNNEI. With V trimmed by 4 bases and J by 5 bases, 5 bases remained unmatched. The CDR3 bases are TGTGCCAGCAGTGGAAGACAGGGGGGAACTGAAGCTTTCTTT. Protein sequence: CASSGRQGGTEAFF.

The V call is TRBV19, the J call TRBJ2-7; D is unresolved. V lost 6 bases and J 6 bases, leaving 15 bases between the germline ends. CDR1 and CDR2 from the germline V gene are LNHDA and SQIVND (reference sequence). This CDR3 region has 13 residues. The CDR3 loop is CASSQPGSSEQYF. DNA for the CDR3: TGTGCCAGTAGCCAACCGGGTAGTTCCGAGCAGTACTTC.

The CDR3 sequence: CASSLGGTVSYNEQFF. In DNA, the CDR3 is TGCGCCAGCAGCTTGGGCGGGACAGTCTCCTACAATGAGCAGTTCTTC. The chain couples TRBV5-1 to TRBJ2-1; D is possibly TRBD1 (7 bases). Trimming shortened V by 0 bases and J by 0 bases, and 10 bases separated the two germline ends. Germline loops: CDR1 SGHRS, CDR2 YFSETQ. The CDR3 length is 16 residues.

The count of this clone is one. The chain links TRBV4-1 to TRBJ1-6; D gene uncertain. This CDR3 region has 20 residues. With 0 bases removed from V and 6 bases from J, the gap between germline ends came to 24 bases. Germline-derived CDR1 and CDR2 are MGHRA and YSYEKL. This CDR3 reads CASSQDPKIAQSKINSPLHF. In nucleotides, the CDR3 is TGCGCCAGCAGCCAAGATCCGAAGATTGCACAGTCGAAAATTAATTCACCCCTCCACTTT.

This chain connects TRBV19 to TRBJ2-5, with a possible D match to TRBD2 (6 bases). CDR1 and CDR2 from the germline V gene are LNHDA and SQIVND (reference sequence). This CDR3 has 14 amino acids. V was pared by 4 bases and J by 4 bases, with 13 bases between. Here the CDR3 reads CASSTRGWRETQYF. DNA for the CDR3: TGTGCCAGTAGTACCCGGGGGTGGAGAGAGACCCAGTACTTC.

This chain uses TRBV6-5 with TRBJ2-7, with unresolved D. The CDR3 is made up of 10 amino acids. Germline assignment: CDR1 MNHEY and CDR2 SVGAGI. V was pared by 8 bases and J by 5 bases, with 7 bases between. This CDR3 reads CASGRHEQYF. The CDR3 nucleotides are TGTGCCAGCGGGCGACACGAGCAGTACTTC.

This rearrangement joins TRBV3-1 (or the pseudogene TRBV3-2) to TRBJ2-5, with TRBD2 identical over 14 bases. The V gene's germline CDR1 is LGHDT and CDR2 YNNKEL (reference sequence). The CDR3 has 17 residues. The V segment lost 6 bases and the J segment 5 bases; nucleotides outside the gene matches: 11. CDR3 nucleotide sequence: TGTGCCAGCAGACGGAGACTAGCGGGAGGGCCAGGGGAGACCCAGTACTTC. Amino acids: CASRRRLAGGPGETQYF.

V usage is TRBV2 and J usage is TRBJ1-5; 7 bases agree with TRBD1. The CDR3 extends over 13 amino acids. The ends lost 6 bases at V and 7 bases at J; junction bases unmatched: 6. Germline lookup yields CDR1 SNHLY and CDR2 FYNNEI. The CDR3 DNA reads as TGTGCCAGCAGCTACAGGGGCAGCCAGCCCCAGCATTTT. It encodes CASSYRGSQPQHF. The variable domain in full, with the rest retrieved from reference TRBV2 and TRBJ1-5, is EPEVTQTPSHQVTQMGQEVILRCVPISNHLYFYWYRQILGQKVEFLVSFYNNEISEKSEIFDDQFSVERPDGSNFTLKIRSTKLEDSAMYFCASSYRGSQPQHFGDGTRLSIL.

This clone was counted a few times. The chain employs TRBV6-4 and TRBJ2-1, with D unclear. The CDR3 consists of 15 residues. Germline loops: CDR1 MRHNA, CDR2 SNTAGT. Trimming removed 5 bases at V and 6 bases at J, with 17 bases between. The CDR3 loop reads CASSLAPASSNEQFF. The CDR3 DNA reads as TGTGCCAGCAGTTTGGCTCCCGCATCCAGCAATGAGCAGTTCTTC.

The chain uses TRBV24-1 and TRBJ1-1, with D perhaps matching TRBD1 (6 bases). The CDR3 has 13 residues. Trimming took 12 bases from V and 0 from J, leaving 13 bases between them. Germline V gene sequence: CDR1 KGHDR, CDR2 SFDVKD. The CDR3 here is CAPWGPLNTEAFF. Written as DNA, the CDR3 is TGTGCCCCCTGGGGGCCTCTGAACACTGAAGCTTTCTTT.

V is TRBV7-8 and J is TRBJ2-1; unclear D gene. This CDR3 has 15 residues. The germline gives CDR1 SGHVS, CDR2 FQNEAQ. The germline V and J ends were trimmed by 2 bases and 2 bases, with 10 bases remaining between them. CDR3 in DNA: TGTGCCAGCAGCTTACGGAGAGGAACCTACAATGAGCAGTTCTTC. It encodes CASSLRRGTYNEQFF.

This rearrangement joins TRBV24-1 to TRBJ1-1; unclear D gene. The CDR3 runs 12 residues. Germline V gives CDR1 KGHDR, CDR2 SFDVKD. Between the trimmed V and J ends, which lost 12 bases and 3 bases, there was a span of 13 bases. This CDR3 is CAPTGFHTEAFF. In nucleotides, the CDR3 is TGTGCCCCTACGGGATTCCACACTGAAGCTTTCTTT.

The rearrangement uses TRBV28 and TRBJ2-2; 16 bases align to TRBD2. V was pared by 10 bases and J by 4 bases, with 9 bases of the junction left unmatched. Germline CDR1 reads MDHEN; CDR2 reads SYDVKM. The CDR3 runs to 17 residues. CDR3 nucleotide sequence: TGTGCCATCGCCGGGACTAGCGGGAGGGGTGGCACCGGGGAGCTGTTTTTT. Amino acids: CAIAGTSGRGGTGELFF.

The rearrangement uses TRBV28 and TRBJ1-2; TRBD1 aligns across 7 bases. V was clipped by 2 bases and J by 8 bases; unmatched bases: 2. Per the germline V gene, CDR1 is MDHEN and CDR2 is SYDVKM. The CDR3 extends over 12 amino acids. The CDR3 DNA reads TGTGCCAGCAGTTTACAGGGGGGAGGCTACACCTTC. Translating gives CASSLQGGGYTF.

The DNA for the CDR3 is TGTGCCAGCAGCTTGAACGGGGGAGGAGAAAAACTGTTTTTT. The encoded protein is CASSLNGGGEKLFF. The chain carries TRBV5-6 and TRBJ1-4, with D possibly matching TRBD1 (5 bases). V was pared by 1 base and J by 8 bases, with 12 bases between. Germline V gene data show CDR1 as SGHDT and CDR2 as YYEEEE. The CDR3 sequence is 14 residues long.

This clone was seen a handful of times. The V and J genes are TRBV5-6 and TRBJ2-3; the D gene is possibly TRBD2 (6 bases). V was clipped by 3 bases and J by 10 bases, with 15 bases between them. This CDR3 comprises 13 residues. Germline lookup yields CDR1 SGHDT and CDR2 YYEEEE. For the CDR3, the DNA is TGTGCCAGCAGCTCCCCTGGGGCGGGACCGCAGTATTTT. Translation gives CASSSPGAGPQYF.